This T cell receptor beta chain was observed in a study of blood T cell repertoires in COVID-19. Study overall: T cells, B-cell-depleted T cells, or PBMCs provided the cDNA or gDNA that served as material.

Trimming cost V 0 bases and J 3 bases, with 10 bases left between them. CDR1 is SGDLS, CDR2 YYNGEE, per germline. The CDR3 spans 15 residues. Data came from immunoSEQ multiplex PCR; TCRdb stores just in-frame clones and leaves some out. The data hold about 51,000 clones, with 75% to 95% observed a single time. This clonotype was sampled from a man between 45 and 60 years old with acute or convalescent COVID-19. The sequenced material came from peripheral blood. This chain connects TRBV9 to TRBJ2-1, with a possible D match to TRBD2 (5 bases). CDR3: CASSVAGYLYNEQFF. CDR3 DNA sequence: TGTGCCAGCAGCGTAGCGGGGTACCTCTACAATGAGCAGTTCTTC.